This TCR beta chain was captured by sequencing in a study of vaccination effects on CD4 cells after COVID-19. Study summary: Vaccination of participants consisted of two doses of either the BNT162b2 or mRNA-1273 vaccine. Study-level points and caveats: There was marked clonal contraction among infection- and vaccine-induced clones late after vaccination.

A remark on this clone: Its target is not known.

This CDR3 region has 14 residues. With 6 bases removed from V and 0 bases from J, the gap between germline ends came to 9 bases. CDR1 is LNHDA and CDR2 is SQIVND in the germline V gene (reference sequence). Cells that had been cultured for approximately ten days were the source of isolated CD4+ T cells. The assay was immunoSEQ multiplex PCR, and TCRdb's table has in-frame clones only and misses some. This sample has about 58,000 clones, with roughly 80% found just once. This chain uses TRBV19 with TRBJ2-1, with D hard to call. The sequenced sample was CD4+ T cells from PBMCs cultured without peptide, obtained before COVID-19 vaccination. The TCR comes from a human donor who received a COVID-19 vaccine. CDR3 bases: TGTGCCAGTAGGGAGCACAGCTCCTACAATGAGCAGTTCTTC. Its protein product is CASREHSSYNEQFF.